Below are 2 T cell receptor beta chains sequenced from a single sample in a study of T cell changes during pregnancy in multiple sclerosis. The assay was immunoSEQ multiplex PCR, and TCRdb's table has in-frame clones only and misses some. The table records about 50,000 clones, approximately 90% of them present only once. The sample was CD4+ T cells from peripheral blood mononuclear cells, taken after pregnancy. These receptors all stem from a female donor with multiple sclerosis, enrolled in a pregnancy study.

The genes are TRBV28 and TRBJ2-7; 8 bases fit TRBD1. The V gene end was trimmed by 3 bases and the J gene end by 5 bases; junction bases not matched to a gene: 6. CDR3 length equals 14 residues. Germline-derived CDR1 and CDR2 are MDHEN and SYDVKM. The CDR3 DNA reads TGTGCCAGCAGTTTTACCAGGGGGCTCCACGAGCAGTACTTC. Protein: CASSFTRGLHEQYF.

This chain joins TRBV6-4 and TRBJ2-1, with 7 bases identical to TRBD1. Germline CDR1 reads MRHNA; CDR2 reads SNTAGT. There are 15 residues in the CDR3. The ends lost 6 bases at V and 2 bases at J; junction bases unmatched: 7. CDR3 loop: CASSPLQGTYNEQFF. CDR3 DNA: TGTGCCAGCAGCCCTCTACAGGGGACCTACAATGAGCAGTTCTTC.